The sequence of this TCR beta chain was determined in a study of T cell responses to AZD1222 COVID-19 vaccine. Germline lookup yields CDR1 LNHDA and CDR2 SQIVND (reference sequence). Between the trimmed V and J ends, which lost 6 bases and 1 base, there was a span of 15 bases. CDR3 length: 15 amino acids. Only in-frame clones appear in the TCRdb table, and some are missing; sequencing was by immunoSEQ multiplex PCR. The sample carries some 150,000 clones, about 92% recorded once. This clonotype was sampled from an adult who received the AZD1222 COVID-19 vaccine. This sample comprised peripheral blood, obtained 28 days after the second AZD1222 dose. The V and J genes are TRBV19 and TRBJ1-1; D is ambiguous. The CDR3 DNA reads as TGTGCCAGTAGATATCTTCAAGCCACGAACACTGAAGCTTTCTTT. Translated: CASRYLQATNTEAFF. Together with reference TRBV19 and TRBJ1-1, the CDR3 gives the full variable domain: DGGITQSPKYLFRKEGQNVTLSCEQNLNHDAMYWYRQDPGQGLRLIYYSQIVNDFQKGDIAEGYSVSREKKESFPLTVTSAQKNPTAFYLCASRYLQATNTEAFFGQGTRLTVV.